This TCR beta chain emerged from a study of blood T cells in healthy people across ages. The use of a sample-barcoded 5' primer and a J-beta primer mix characterized a second PCR of roughly 7 to 11 cycles. MiXCR, applied by TCRdb to the 5' RACE reads, yields one record per CDR3 protein. The table records almost 800,000 distinct CDR3 sequences, roughly 60% of them present only once. This CDR3 contains 16 residues. Trimming cost V 0 bases and J 4 bases, with 13 bases left between them. The receptor was isolated from a man between 25 and 39 years old in good health. Sequenced: blood. This chain links TRBV12-3 or TRBV12-4 with TRBJ1-5; no clear D gene. CDR3 sequence: CASSLAEGSQNQPQHF. As DNA, the CDR3 is TGTGCCAGCAGTTTAGCCGAGGGCAGCCAGAATCAGCCCCAGCATTTT.